The clone carrying this T cell receptor beta chain was seen only a few times. The record originates from a study of PD-L1 blockade in urothelial cancer. V gave up 2 bases and J gave up 6 bases; unmatched junction bases: 2. This CDR3 contains 12 residues. Germline CDR1 is SGHNT and CDR2 is YYREEE (reference sequence). Documented time point: pretreatment peripheral blood. Profiled with immunoSEQ multiplex PCR; TCRdb holds only in-frame clones, not every one. The table lists around 50,000 clones, 82% of them singletons. The origin of this receptor is a middle-aged man with urothelial cancer. The chain couples TRBV5-4 to TRBJ2-7; 7 bases are a match to TRBD1. Source: PBMCs, taken around atezolizumab (anti-PD-L1) treatment. The CDR3 sequence: CASSLTGAEQYF. In DNA form, the CDR3 reads TGTGCCAGCAGCTTAACAGGGGCCGAGCAGTACTTC. Full variable domain (remainder filled in from reference TRBV5-4 and TRBJ2-7): ETGVTQSPTHLIKTRGQQVTLRCSSQSGHNTVSWYQQALGQGPQFIFQYYREEENGRGNFPPRFSGLQFPNYSSELNVNALELDDSALYLCASSLTGAEQYFGPGTRLTVT.